Each of the 9 T cell receptor beta chains below was sequenced from the same sample in a study of T cell repertoires in cytomegalovirus infection. MiXCR was run by TCRdb on the reads, yielding one entry per CDR3 protein. The sample contains hundreds of thousands of distinct CDR3 sequences, 20% to 30% of which appear only once. The sample taken for sequencing was CD8+ T cells from PBMCs. All receptors derive from a human donor in good health (CMV status not recorded). Some clones in this sample may be carry-over from other donors' samples.

V gene TRBV6-5 combines with J gene TRBJ2-5; D is ambiguous. The V gene lost 4 bases and the J gene lost 2 bases, with 11 bases spanning the gap. This CDR3 contains 14 residues. Germline V gene lookup returns CDR1 MNHEY and CDR2 SVGAGI. CDR3 loop: CASSSFGLQETQYF. DNA for the CDR3: TGTGCCAGCAGTTCCTTCGGGCTTCAAGAGACCCAGTACTTC.

This clonotype was recorded a few times. The CDR3 sequence is CASSPAVGTGYNEQFF. CDR3 nucleotide sequence: TGTGCCAGCAGTCCTGCCGTAGGGACCGGTTACAATGAGCAGTTCTTC. The chain joins TRBV2 to TRBJ2-1; D might be TRBD1 or TRBD2, each matching 5 bases. This CDR3 is built from 16 residues. In germline, CDR1 is SNHLY, CDR2 FYNNEI. V shed 5 bases and J shed 4 bases, with 18 bases lying between them.

This clonotype was seen a few times. A junction end diverges from the germline sequence, so it may reflect a read error. Here the CDR3 reads CANSLLAGTYNEQFF. The CDR3 nucleotides are TGTGCCAACAGCCTCCTAGCGGGGACCTACAATGAGCAGTTCTTC. The chain employs TRBV7-3 and TRBJ2-1; 9 bases are shared with TRBD2. Germline V gene sequence: CDR1 SGHTA, CDR2 FQGTGA. The CDR3 loop spans 15 amino acids.

This clonotype was found many times. The rearrangement uses TRBV9 and TRBJ2-1; unclear D gene. The germline V gene encodes CDR1 SGDLS and CDR2 YYNGEE. Trimming removed 3 bases from V and 2 bases from J, with 9 bases in between. This CDR3 is 14 amino acids long. In DNA, the CDR3 is TGTGCCAGCAGCGGATTCGTAACCTACAATGAGCAGTTCTTC. Protein product: CASSGFVTYNEQFF. The complete variable domain, with remaining parts taken from reference TRBV9 and TRBJ2-1, reads DSGVTQTPKHLITATGQRVTLRCSPRSGDLSVYWYQQSLDQGLQFLIQYYNGEERAKGNILERFSAQQFPDLHSELNLSSLELGDSALYFCASSGFVTYNEQFFGPGTRLTVL.

This clonotype was counted only a few times. The chain combines TRBV7-9 with TRBJ2-7; D uncertain. The CDR3 is 13 residues long. The V end lost 0 bases, the J end lost 3 bases, and 6 bases lay between the germline ends. Germline CDR1 reads SEHNR; CDR2 reads FQNEAQ (reference sequence). The CDR3 loop is CASSLALSYEQYF. As DNA, the CDR3 is TGTGCCAGCAGCTTAGCGCTTAGCTACGAGCAGTACTTC.

This clonotype showed up many times. J is TRBJ2-3 and V is TRBV5-6; 7 bases map to TRBD1. V lost 4 bases to trimming and J lost 5 bases; unmatched junction nucleotides: 13. Per the germline V gene, CDR1 is SGHDT and CDR2 is YYEEEE. The CDR3 contains 16 residues. CDR3 loop: CASSPTGRGLGDTQYF. The CDR3, as DNA: TGTGCCAGCAGCCCAACGGGAAGGGGGCTAGGAGATACGCAGTATTTT.

The genes are TRBV4-1 and TRBJ2-1, with TRBD2 matching 8 bases. With V trimmed by 4 bases and J by 7 bases, 12 bases remained unmatched. Looked up from germline, CDR1 is MGHRA and CDR2 is YSYEKL. This CDR3 contains 16 residues. CDR3 sequence (DNA): TGCGCCAGCAGCCTCGACGGGGGGGCCTTGTATAATGAGCAGTTCTTC. Its protein product is CASSLDGGALYNEQFF.

This clonotype was found a few times. The rearrangement uses TRBV7-9 and TRBJ2-7; D gene unclear. Trimming stripped 5 bases from V and 4 bases from J, with 12 bases between. The CDR3 spans 13 residues. Per the germline V gene, CDR1 is SEHNR and CDR2 is FQNEAQ (reference sequence). CDR3 sequence (DNA): TGTGCCAGCAGCCCGACAACTGGATACGAGCAGTACTTC. Translating gives CASSPTTGYEQYF. The variable domain in full, with the rest retrieved from reference TRBV7-9 and TRBJ2-7, is DTGVSQNPRHKITKRGQNVTFRCDPISEHNRLYWYRQTLGQGPEFLTYFQNEAQLEKSRLLSDRFSAERPKGSFSTLEIQRTEQGDSAMYLCASSPTTGYEQYFGPGTRLTVT.

This clonotype was recorded at least ten times. V gene TRBV7-2 combines with J gene TRBJ1-1; D is ambiguous. CDR3 length: 15 amino acids. V lost 5 bases and J 6 bases, leaving 19 bases between the germline ends. Germline lookup yields CDR1 SGHTA and CDR2 FQGNSA. In nucleotides, the CDR3 is TGTGCCAGCAGCGCCTTGGGAACGGCCGGGCCTGAAGCTTTCTTT. As protein: CASSALGTAGPEAFF.